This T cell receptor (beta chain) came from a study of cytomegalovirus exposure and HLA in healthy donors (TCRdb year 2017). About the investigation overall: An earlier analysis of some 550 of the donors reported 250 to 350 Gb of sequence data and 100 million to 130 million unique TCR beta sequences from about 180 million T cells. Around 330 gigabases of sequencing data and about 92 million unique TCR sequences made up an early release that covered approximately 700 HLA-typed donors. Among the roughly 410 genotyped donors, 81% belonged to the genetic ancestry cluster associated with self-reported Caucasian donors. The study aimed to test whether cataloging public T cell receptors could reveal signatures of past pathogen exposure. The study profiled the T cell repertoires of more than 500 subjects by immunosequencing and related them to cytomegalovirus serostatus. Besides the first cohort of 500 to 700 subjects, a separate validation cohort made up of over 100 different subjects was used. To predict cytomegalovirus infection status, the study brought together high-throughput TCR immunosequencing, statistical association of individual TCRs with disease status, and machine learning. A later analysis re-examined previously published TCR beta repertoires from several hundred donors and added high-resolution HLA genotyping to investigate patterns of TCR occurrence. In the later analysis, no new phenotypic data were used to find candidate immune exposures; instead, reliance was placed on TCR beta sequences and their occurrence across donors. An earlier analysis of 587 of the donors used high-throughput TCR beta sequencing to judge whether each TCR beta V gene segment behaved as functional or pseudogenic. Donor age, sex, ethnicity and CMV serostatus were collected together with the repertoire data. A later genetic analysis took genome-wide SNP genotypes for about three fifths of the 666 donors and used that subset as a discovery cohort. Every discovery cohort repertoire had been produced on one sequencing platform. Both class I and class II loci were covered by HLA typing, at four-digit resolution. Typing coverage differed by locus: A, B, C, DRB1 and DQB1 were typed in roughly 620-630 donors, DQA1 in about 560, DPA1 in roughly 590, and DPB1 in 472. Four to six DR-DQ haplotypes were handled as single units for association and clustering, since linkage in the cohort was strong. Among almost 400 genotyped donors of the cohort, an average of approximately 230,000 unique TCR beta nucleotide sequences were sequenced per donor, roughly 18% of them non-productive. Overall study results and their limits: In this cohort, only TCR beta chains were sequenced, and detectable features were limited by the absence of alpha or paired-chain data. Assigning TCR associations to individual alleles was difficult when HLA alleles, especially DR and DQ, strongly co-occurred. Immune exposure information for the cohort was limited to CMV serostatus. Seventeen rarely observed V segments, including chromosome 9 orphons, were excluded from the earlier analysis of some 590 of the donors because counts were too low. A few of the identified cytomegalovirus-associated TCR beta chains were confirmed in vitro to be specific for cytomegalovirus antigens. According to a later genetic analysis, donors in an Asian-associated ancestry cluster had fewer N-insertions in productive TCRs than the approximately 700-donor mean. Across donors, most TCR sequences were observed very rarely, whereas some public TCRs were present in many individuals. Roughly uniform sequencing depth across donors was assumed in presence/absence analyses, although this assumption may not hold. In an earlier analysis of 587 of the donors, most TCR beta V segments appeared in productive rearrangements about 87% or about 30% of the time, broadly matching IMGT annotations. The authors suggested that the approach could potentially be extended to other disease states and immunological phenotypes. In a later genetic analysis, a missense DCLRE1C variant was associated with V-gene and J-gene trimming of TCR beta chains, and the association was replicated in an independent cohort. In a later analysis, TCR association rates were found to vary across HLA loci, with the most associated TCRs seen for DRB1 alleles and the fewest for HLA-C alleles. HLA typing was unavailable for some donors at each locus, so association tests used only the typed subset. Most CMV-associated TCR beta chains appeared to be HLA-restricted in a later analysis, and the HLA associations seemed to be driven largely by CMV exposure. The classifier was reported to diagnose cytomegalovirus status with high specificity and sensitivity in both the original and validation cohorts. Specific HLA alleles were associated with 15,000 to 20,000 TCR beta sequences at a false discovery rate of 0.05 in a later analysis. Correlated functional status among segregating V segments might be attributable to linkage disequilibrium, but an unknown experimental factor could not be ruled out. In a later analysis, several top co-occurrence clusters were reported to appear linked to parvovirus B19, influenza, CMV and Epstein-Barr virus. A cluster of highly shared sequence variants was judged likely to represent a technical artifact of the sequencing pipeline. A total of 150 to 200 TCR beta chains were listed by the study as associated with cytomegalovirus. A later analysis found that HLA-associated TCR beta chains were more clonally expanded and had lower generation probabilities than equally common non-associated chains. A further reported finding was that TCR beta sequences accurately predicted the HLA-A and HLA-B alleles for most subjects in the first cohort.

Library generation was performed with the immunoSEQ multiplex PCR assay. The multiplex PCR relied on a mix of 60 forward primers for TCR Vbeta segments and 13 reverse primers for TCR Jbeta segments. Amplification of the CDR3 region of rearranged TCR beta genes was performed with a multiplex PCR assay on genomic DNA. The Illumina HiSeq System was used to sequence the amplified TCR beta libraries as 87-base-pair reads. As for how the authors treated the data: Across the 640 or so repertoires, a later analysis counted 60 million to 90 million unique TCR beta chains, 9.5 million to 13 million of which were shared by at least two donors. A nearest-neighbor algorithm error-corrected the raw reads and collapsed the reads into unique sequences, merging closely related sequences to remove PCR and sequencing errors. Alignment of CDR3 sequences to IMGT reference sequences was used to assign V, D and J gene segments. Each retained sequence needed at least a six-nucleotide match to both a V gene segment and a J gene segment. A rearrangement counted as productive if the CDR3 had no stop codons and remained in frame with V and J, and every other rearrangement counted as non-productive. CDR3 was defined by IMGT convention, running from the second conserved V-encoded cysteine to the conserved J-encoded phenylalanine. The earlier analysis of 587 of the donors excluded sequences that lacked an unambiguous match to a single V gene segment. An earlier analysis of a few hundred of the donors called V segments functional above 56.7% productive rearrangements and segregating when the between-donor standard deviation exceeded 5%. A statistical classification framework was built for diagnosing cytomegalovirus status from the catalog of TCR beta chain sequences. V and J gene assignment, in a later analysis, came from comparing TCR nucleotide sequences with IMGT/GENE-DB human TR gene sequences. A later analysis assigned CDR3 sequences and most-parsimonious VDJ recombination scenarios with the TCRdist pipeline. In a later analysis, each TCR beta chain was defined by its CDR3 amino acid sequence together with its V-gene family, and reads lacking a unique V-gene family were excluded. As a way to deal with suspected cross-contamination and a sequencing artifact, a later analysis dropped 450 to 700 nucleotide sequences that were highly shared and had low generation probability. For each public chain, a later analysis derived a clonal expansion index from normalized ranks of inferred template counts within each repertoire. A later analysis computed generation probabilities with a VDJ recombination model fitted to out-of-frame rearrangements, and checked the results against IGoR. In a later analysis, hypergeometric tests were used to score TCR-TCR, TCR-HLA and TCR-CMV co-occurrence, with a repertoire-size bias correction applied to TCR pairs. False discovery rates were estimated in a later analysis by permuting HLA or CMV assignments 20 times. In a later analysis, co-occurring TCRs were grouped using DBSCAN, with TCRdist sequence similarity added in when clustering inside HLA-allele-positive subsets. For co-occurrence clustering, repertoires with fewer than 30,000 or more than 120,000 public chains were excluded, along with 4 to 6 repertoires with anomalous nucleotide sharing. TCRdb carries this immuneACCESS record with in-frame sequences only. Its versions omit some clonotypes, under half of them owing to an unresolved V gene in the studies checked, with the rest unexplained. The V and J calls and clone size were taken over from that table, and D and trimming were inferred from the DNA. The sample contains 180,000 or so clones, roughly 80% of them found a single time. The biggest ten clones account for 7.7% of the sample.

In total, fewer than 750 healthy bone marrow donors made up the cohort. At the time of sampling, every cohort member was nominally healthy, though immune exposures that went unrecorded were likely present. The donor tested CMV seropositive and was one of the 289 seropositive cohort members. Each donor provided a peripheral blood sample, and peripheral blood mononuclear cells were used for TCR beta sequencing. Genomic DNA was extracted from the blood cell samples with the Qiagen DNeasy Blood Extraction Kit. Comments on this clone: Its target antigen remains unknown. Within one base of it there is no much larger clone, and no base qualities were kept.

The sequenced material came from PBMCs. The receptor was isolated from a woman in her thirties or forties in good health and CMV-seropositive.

The DNA sequence follows: TGTGCCAGCAGCCTTACCCTCGGGAATGAGCAGTTCTTC. Translated, it reads CASSLTLGNEQFF. Recombination connected TRBV7-3 to TRBJ2-1; the D gene assignment is ambiguous. Trimming at the junction amounts to 5 bases on V and 7 bases on J, and the germline ends lie 12 bases apart. The germline V gene encodes CDR1 SGHTA and CDR2 FQGTGA. Inclusive of the bounding cysteine and phenylalanine, the CDR3 is 13 residues long. Only the CDR3 part of the read is kept: 39 bases, read in frame from the first base. The full variable domain, completed from the reference TRBV7-3 and TRBJ2-1 proteins outside the CDR3, reads GAGVSQTPSNKVTEKGKYVELRCDPISGHTALYWYRQSLGQGPEFLIYFQGTGAADDSGLPNDRFFAVRPEGSVSTLKIQRTERGDSAVYLCASSLTLGNEQFFGPGTRLTVL.